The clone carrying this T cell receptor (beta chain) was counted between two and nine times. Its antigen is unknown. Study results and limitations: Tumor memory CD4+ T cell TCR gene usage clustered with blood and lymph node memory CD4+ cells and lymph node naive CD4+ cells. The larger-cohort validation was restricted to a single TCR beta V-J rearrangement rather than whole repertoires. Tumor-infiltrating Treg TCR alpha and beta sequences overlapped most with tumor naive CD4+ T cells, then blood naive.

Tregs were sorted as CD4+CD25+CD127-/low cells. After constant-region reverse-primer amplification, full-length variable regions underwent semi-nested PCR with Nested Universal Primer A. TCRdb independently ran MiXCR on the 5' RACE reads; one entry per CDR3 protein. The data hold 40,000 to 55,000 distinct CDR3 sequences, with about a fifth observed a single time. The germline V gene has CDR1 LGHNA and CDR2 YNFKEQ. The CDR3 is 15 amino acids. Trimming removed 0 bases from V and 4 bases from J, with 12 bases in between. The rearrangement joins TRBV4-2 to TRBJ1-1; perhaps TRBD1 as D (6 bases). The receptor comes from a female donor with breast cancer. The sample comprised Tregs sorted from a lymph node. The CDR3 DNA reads TGTGCCAGCAGCCAAGATGGGGGCACGGCCACTGAAGCTTTCTTT. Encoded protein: CASSQDGGTATEAFF.